These 9 T cell receptor beta chains came from one sample sequenced in a study of CD8 T cells in Susac syndrome. Random hexamers were used to reverse transcribe the RNA input (about 0.5 to 1 ug). TCRdb re-called the immunoSEQ multiplex PCR reads with MiXCR, one entry per CDR3 protein. The table lists tens of thousands of distinct CDR3 sequences, around 94% of them singletons. Sequencing was done on a sample of CD4+ T cells from PBMCs. These receptor sequences come from a human donor with Susac syndrome.

The chain couples TRBV20-1 to TRBJ1-4; a possible D gene is TRBD1 (5 bases). The CDR3 length is 12 residues. In germline, CDR1 is DFQATT, CDR2 SNEGSKA (reference sequence). Between the trimmed V and J ends, which lost 6 bases and 8 bases, there was a span of 13 bases. The CDR3 coding sequence is TGCAGTGCCACCGGGCGGGGGGAAAAACTGTTTTTT. Its protein is CSATGRGEKLFF.

The V call is TRBV7-2, the J call TRBJ1-3, with D perhaps TRBD1 (5 bases). V gave up 5 bases and J gave up 10 bases, with 12 bases separating them. Germline CDR1 SGHTA, CDR2 FQGNSA. The CDR3 contains 12 residues. The CDR3 DNA is TGTGCCAGCAGCCTACCCGGGGGGACCATATATTTT. It yields the protein CASSLPGGTIYF.

The chain combines TRBV6-5 with TRBJ1-1; 7 bases line up with TRBD1. CDR3 length: 13 amino acids. The ends lost 5 bases at V and 6 bases at J; junction bases unmatched: 6. Germline values: CDR1 MNHEY, CDR2 SVGAGI. CDR3 DNA sequence: TGTGCCAGCAGTCGACAGGGCGGGGCTGAAGCTTTCTTT. Translated, it gives CASSRQGGAEAFF.

The chain employs TRBV5-1 and TRBJ2-5, with 7 bases that match TRBD2. This CDR3 comprises 16 residues. Germline loops: CDR1 SGHRS, CDR2 YFSETQ. The junction had 10 bases not matched to a gene; V was cut back by 4 bases and J by 1 base. The CDR3 nucleotides read TGCGCCAGCAGCGTTCCTCGAGCGGGGCCCCAAGAGACCCAGTACTTC. It is translated as CASSVPRAGPQETQYF.

This chain's CDR3 is CASSQGDGNEQFF. In nucleotides, the CDR3 is TGCGCCAGCAGCCAAGGGGACGGGAATGAGCAGTTCTTC. The chain combines TRBV4-3 with TRBJ2-1; D may match TRBD1 or TRBD2 (5 bases each). Germline V lookup: CDR1 LGHNA, CDR2 YSLEER. V lost 1 base, J lost 7 bases, and 8 bases lay in between. CDR3 length: 13 residues.

The chain couples TRBV29-1 to TRBJ2-7; the match to TRBD1 covers 11 bases. CDR1 is SQVTM and CDR2 is ANQGSEA in the germline V gene. Germline trimming cut 4 bases from V and 6 bases from J; bases unmatched to any gene: 2. CDR3 size: 12 residues. The CDR3 DNA reads as TGCAGCGTTGGGGACAGGGGGGGCGAGCAGTACTTC. Translated: CSVGDRGGEQYF.

The chain combines TRBV20-1 with TRBJ2-7; D may correspond to TRBD1 or TRBD2 (5 bases each). This CDR3 has 13 amino acids. V was trimmed by 4 bases and J by 2 bases, leaving 12 bases between them. Germline V gene data show CDR1 as DFQATT and CDR2 as SNEGSKA (reference sequence). Here the CDR3 DNA reads TGCAGTGCTACCCGGGACGCGACCTACGAGCAGTACTTC. It is translated as CSATRDATYEQYF.

This rearrangement joins TRBV18 to TRBJ2-5; 11 nucleotides align to TRBD1. CDR1 is KGHSH, CDR2 LQKENI, per germline. V lost 0 bases to trimming and J lost 5 bases; unmatched junction nucleotides: 5. This CDR3 is built from 16 residues. CDR3 sequence: CASSPPDRGREETQYF. CDR3 DNA: TGTGCCAGCTCACCACCGGACAGGGGGCGCGAGGAGACCCAGTACTTC. Together with reference TRBV18 and TRBJ2-5, the CDR3 gives the full variable domain: NAGVMQNPRHLVRRRGQEARLRCSPMKGHSHVYWYRQLPEEGLKFMVYLQKENIIDESGMPKERFSAEFPKEGPSILRIQQVVRGDSAAYFCASSPPDRGREETQYFGPGTRLLVL.

The CDR3 DNA reads TGTGCCAGCAGCCGGATCGGGGCGAACTACGAGCAGTACTTC. It specifies CASSRIGANYEQYF. This chain uses TRBV5-4 with TRBJ2-7; possibly TRBD1 or TRBD2 for D (5 bases each). Trimming took 4 bases from V and 3 from J, leaving 14 bases between them. Germline assignment: CDR1 SGHNT and CDR2 YYREEE (reference sequence). This CDR3 comprises 14 residues.